This is a list of T cell receptor beta chains from one sample in a study of blood T cells in healthy people across ages. TCRdb recomputed calls from the 5' RACE reads with MiXCR, one row per CDR3 protein. This sample carries about 900,000 distinct CDR3 sequences, around 46% of them seen once, and the ten largest clones take about an eighth. Input material: blood. The receptors here all came from a man aged 25-40 years in good health. The CDR3 runs from the conserved cysteine through the conserved F or W. A D gene is named only where the DNA matches it firmly. Clone size is shown for a subset of rows, as once, few, many or a class of expanded clone.

d_gene: NA
j_gene: TRBJ1-2
v_gene: TRBV27
abundance: NA
CDR3aa: CASSSKTVNYGYTF
CDR3nt: TGTGCCAGCAGCTCCAAGACGGTTAACTATGGCTACACCTTC

d_gene: TRBD1
j_gene: TRBJ2-7
v_gene: TRBV5-1
abundance: few
CDR3aa: CASSLVTGNSYEQYF
CDR3nt: TGCGCCAGCAGCTTGGTGACAGGGAACTCCTACGAGCAGTACTTC

d_gene: TRBD2
j_gene: TRBJ2-1
v_gene: TRBV5-1
abundance: many
CDR3aa: CASSLAAGLVYNEQFF
CDR3nt: TGCGCCAGCAGCTTGGCCGCGGGACTAGTCTACAATGAGCAGTTCTTC

d_gene: NA
j_gene: TRBJ2-1
v_gene: TRBV7-2
abundance: few
CDR3aa: CASSASTNNEQFF
CDR3nt: TGTGCCAGCAGCGCAAGCACGAACAATGAGCAGTTCTTC

d_gene: TRBD2
j_gene: TRBJ2-6
v_gene: TRBV6-5
abundance: NA
CDR3aa: CASSSFRRGKSGANVLTF
CDR3nt: TGTGCCAGTAGTTCCTTTAGGCGGGGGAAGTCTGGGGCCAACGTCCTGACTTTC

d_gene: NA
j_gene: TRBJ1-1
v_gene: TRBV29-1
abundance: few
CDR3aa: CSVVPFTEAFF
CDR3nt: TGCAGCGTCGTCCCTTTCACTGAAGCTTTCTTT

d_gene: NA
j_gene: TRBJ2-5
v_gene: TRBV27
abundance: NA
CDR3aa: CASSFYPGAFQETQYF
CDR3nt: TGTGCCAGCAGTTTCTATCCAGGGGCTTTCCAAGAGACCCAGTACTTC

d_gene: TRBD1
j_gene: TRBJ1-6
v_gene: TRBV9
abundance: NA
CDR3aa: CASSGPGQGFSPLHF
CDR3nt: TGTGCCAGCAGCGGTCCGGGACAGGGGTTTTCACCCCTCCACTTT

d_gene: NA
j_gene: TRBJ2-1
v_gene: TRBV6-6
abundance: NA
CDR3aa: CASCSQGYNEQFF
CDR3nt: TGTGCCAGCTGTTCCCAGGGGTACAATGAGCAGTTCTTC

d_gene: TRBD2
j_gene: TRBJ2-3
v_gene: TRBV7-2
abundance: NA
CDR3aa: CASSLGGTSGGGEPQYF
CDR3nt: TGTGCCAGCAGCTTAGGTGGCACTAGCGGGGGAGGTGAGCCGCAGTATTTT

d_gene: NA
j_gene: TRBJ1-4
v_gene: TRBV9
abundance: NA
CDR3aa: CASSPSSGRNEKLFF
CDR3nt: TGTGCCAGCAGCCCGAGCTCAGGCCGGAATGAAAAACTGTTTTTT

d_gene: NA
j_gene: TRBJ1-4
v_gene: TRBV28
abundance: many
CDR3aa: CASSFWDITTNEKLFF
CDR3nt: TGTGCCAGCAGTTTTTGGGACATTACAACTAATGAAAAACTGTTTTTT

d_gene: NA
j_gene: TRBJ2-1
v_gene: TRBV29-1
abundance: NA
CDR3aa: CSVEDYGRGSYNEQFF
CDR3nt: TGCAGCGTTGAAGATTATGGGCGAGGCTCCTACAATGAGCAGTTCTTC

d_gene: NA
j_gene: TRBJ1-4
v_gene: TRBV12-3/TRBV12-4
abundance: NA
CDR3aa: CASSPWGMGDEKLFF
CDR3nt: TGTGCCAGCAGCCCATGGGGGATGGGGGATGAAAAACTGTTTTTT

d_gene: TRBD2
j_gene: TRBJ2-1
v_gene: TRBV27
abundance: NA
CDR3aa: CASSSLLAGLTDEQFF
CDR3nt: TGTGCCAGCAGTTCTCTACTAGCGGGGCTTACGGATGAGCAGTTCTTC

d_gene: NA
j_gene: TRBJ2-3
v_gene: TRBV29-1
abundance: few
CDR3aa: CSVEDYADTQYF
CDR3nt: TGCAGCGTTGAAGATTATGCAGATACGCAGTATTTT

d_gene: NA
j_gene: TRBJ2-1
v_gene: TRBV20-1
abundance: few
CDR3aa: CSASLGGTYYNEQFF
CDR3nt: TGCAGTGCTAGTCTAGGCGGGACGTATTACAATGAGCAGTTCTTC

d_gene: TRBD1
j_gene: TRBJ1-4
v_gene: TRBV7-2
abundance: NA
CDR3aa: CASRGTDILFF
CDR3nt: TGTGCCAGCAGAGGGACAGATATACTGTTTTTT

d_gene: TRBD1
j_gene: TRBJ2-1
v_gene: TRBV20-1
abundance: NA
CDR3aa: CSAPGTGLGNEQFF
CDR3nt: TGCAGTGCCCCCGGGACAGGGTTAGGGAATGAGCAGTTCTTC

d_gene: NA
j_gene: TRBJ1-2
v_gene: TRBV20-1
abundance: NA
CDR3aa: CSARGLYGYTF
CDR3nt: TGCAGTGCTCGGGGCCTCTATGGCTACACCTTC

d_gene: TRBD2
j_gene: TRBJ2-7
v_gene: TRBV6-5
abundance: few
CDR3aa: CASSYSASGGAVYEQYF
CDR3nt: TGTGCCAGCAGTTACTCGGCTAGCGGGGGGGCGGTTTACGAGCAGTACTTC

d_gene: TRBD1
j_gene: TRBJ2-5
v_gene: TRBV9
abundance: NA
CDR3aa: CASTEGTAFGGETQYF
CDR3nt: TGTGCCAGCACCGAAGGGACAGCCTTTGGGGGAGAGACCCAGTACTTC

d_gene: TRBD1
j_gene: TRBJ1-1
v_gene: TRBV3-1
abundance: NA
CDR3aa: CASSPVDREVTEAFF
CDR3nt: TGTGCCAGCAGCCCTGTTGACAGGGAGGTCACTGAAGCTTTCTTT

d_gene: NA
j_gene: TRBJ2-5
v_gene: TRBV5-1
abundance: once
CDR3aa: CASSLKASRETQYF
CDR3nt: TGCGCCAGCAGCTTGAAAGCGTCTAGGGAGACCCAGTACTTC

d_gene: TRBD1
j_gene: TRBJ2-7
v_gene: TRBV20-1
abundance: NA
CDR3aa: CSAGRTGSYEQYF
CDR3nt: TGCAGTGCTGGTAGGACAGGGAGCTACGAGCAGTACTTC

d_gene: TRBD2
j_gene: TRBJ2-7
v_gene: TRBV6-2/TRBV6-3
abundance: few
CDR3aa: CASNGGVAYEQYF
CDR3nt: TGTGCCAGCAACGGGGGGGTCGCCTACGAGCAGTACTTC

d_gene: NA
j_gene: TRBJ2-1
v_gene: TRBV6-4
abundance: NA
CDR3aa: CASSVSTSNEQFF
CDR3nt: TGTGCCAGCAGTGTTTCGACGAGCAATGAGCAGTTCTTC

d_gene: TRBD2
j_gene: TRBJ2-1
v_gene: TRBV4-1
abundance: NA
CDR3aa: CASSQDRTSSNEQFF
CDR3nt: TGCGCCAGCAGCCAAGATAGGACTAGTTCAAATGAGCAGTTCTTC

d_gene: NA
j_gene: TRBJ2-3
v_gene: TRBV6-5
abundance: NA
CDR3aa: CASSYYDSTDTQYF
CDR3nt: TGTGCCAGCAGTTACTACGACAGCACAGATACGCAGTATTTT

d_gene: TRBD1
j_gene: TRBJ1-2
v_gene: TRBV7-2
abundance: NA
CDR3aa: CASSLRGRDRGLGYTF
CDR3nt: TGTGCCAGCAGCTTAAGGGGGCGGGACAGGGGGCTTGGCTACACCTTC

d_gene: NA
j_gene: TRBJ1-4
v_gene: TRBV20-1
abundance: NA
CDR3aa: CSATATRWNEKLFF
CDR3nt: TGCAGTGCTACCGCTACGAGATGGAATGAAAAACTGTTTTTT

d_gene: TRBD2
j_gene: TRBJ2-3
v_gene: TRBV7-2
abundance: few
CDR3aa: CASSASGGVGTDTQYF
CDR3nt: TGTGCCAGCAGCGCTAGCGGGGGGGTTGGCACAGATACGCAGTATTTT

d_gene: TRBD2
j_gene: TRBJ2-3
v_gene: TRBV4-3
abundance: NA
CDR3aa: CASSRGREGDTQYF
CDR3nt: TGCGCCAGCAGCCGAGGCAGGGAGGGAGATACGCAGTATTTT

d_gene: NA
j_gene: TRBJ1-4
v_gene: TRBV7-6
abundance: NA
CDR3aa: CASSSYGNRVEEKLFF
CDR3nt: TGTGCCAGCAGCTCCTACGGTAACAGGGTGGAGGAAAAACTGTTTTTT